One sample yielded the 10 T cell receptor beta chains listed below, sequenced in a study of cytomegalovirus exposure and HLA in healthy donors. Researchers ran the PCR with 60 Vbeta and 13 Jbeta primers. The repertoire was sequenced with immunoSEQ multiplex PCR; TCRdb's copy has only in-frame clones and lacks some. The repertoire holds 150,000 to 200,000 clones, with about 84% as singletons. Sequenced input: PBMCs. The receptors stem from a man aged 50 to 60 in good health and CMV-seropositive.

V usage is TRBV6-6 and J usage is TRBJ2-1; 9 nucleotides align to TRBD1. The CDR3 contains 15 residues. Germline loops: CDR1 MNHNY, CDR2 SVGAGI (reference sequence). With 7 bases clipped from V and 2 bases from J, the junction kept 6 bases outside the gene matches. This CDR3 is CASTTRDRAYNEQFF. In DNA form, the CDR3 reads TGTGCCAGCACTACCCGGGACAGGGCCTACAATGAGCAGTTCTTC.

The chain joins TRBV11-3 to TRBJ2-1, with 7 bases fitting TRBD1. Germline CDR1 is SGHNT and CDR2 is YENEEA. The ends lost 2 bases at V and 13 bases at J; junction bases unmatched: 5. The CDR3 loop spans 12 amino acids. CDR3 coding DNA: TGTGCCAGCAGCTTACGCGGACAGGCCCAGTTCTTC. Amino acids: CASSLRGQAQFF.

The chain links TRBV11-1 to TRBJ2-3, with D possibly TRBD2 on 6 matching bases. Deletions cut 4 bases from V and 0 bases from J, with 14 bases between. The germline V gene has CDR1 SGHAT and CDR2 FQDESV (reference sequence). The CDR3 consists of 16 residues. Here the CDR3 reads CASSSQQRASTDTQYF. CDR3 bases: TGTGCCAGCAGCTCCCAACAGCGGGCTAGCACAGATACGCAGTATTTT. The variable domain in full, with the rest retrieved from reference TRBV11-1 and TRBJ2-3, is EAEVAQSPRYKITEKSQAVAFWCDPISGHATLYWYRQILGQGPELLVQFQDESVVDDSQLPKDRFSAERLKGVDSTLKIQPAELGDSAMYLCASSSQQRASTDTQYFGPGTRLTVL.

J is TRBJ2-1 and V is TRBV27, with 7 nucleotides matching TRBD1. Per germline, CDR1 MNHEY and CDR2 SMNVEV (reference sequence). The length of the CDR3 is 15 residues. V trimming: 8 bases; J trimming: 4 bases; junction bases outside the gene matches: 11. This CDR3 is CASQDRVGNYNEQFF. CDR3 sequence (DNA): TGTGCCAGCCAAGACAGGGTCGGGAATTACAATGAGCAGTTCTTC.

The chain has TRBV19 and TRBJ1-1; TRBD1 aligns across 8 bases. After removal of 3 bases from V and 4 bases from J, the junction contained 13 bases not matched to a gene. From germline, CDR1 is LNHDA and CDR2 SQIVND (reference sequence). The CDR3 runs to 17 residues. DNA of the CDR3: TGTGCCAGTAGTATGCCTGGACAGGGATCAAGGTTCACTGAAGCTTTCTTT. This gives the protein CASSMPGQGSRFTEAFF.

The chain carries TRBV2 and TRBJ2-1; D possibly corresponds to TRBD1 (5 bases). The germline V gene has CDR1 SNHLY and CDR2 FYNNEI. The CDR3 runs 15 residues. V shed 6 bases and J shed 5 bases, with 17 bases lying between them. DNA of the CDR3: TGTGCCAGCAGCCACCAGGGTTTGAGGCACAATGAGCAGTTCTTC. Protein product: CASSHQGLRHNEQFF. The full variable domain, completed using reference TRBV2 and TRBJ2-1, is EPEVTQTPSHQVTQMGQEVILRCVPISNHLYFYWYRQILGQKVEFLVSFYNNEISEKSEIFDDQFSVERPDGSNFTLKIRSTKLEDSAMYFCASSHQGLRHNEQFFGPGTRLTVL.

The sample holds a few counts of this clone. This sequence joins TRBV5-4 and TRBJ2-5; TRBD1 might be the D (6 bases). Germline V gene lookup returns CDR1 SGHNT and CDR2 YYREEE (reference sequence). V lost 4 bases and J 2 bases, leaving 12 bases between the germline ends. The CDR3 is made up of 14 amino acids. The CDR3 reads CASSPGTTQETQYF. In DNA form, the CDR3 reads TGTGCCAGCAGCCCGGGGACAACTCAAGAGACCCAGTACTTC.

The chain joins TRBV6-5 to TRBJ2-7; 8 nucleotides line up with TRBD1. J was trimmed by 1 base and V by 5 bases; bases with no gene match: 4. This CDR3 has 14 amino acids. Germline assignment: CDR1 MNHEY and CDR2 SVGAGI. CDR3 nucleotides: TGTGCCAGCAGTCTACAGGGGGGTTCCTACGAGCAGTACTTC. It codes for CASSLQGGSYEQYF.

This chain links TRBV2 with TRBJ1-3; D gene ambiguous. The germline V gene has CDR1 SNHLY and CDR2 FYNNEI. The CDR3 is 12 residues long. Deletions cut 6 bases from V and 4 bases from J, with 7 bases between. The CDR3 DNA sequence: TGTGCCAGCAGCACAGCAGGAAACACCATATATTTT. Amino acid sequence: CASSTAGNTIYF.

The V and J genes are TRBV12-5 and TRBJ1-2, with D tentatively TRBD1 (6 bases). The V gene's germline CDR1 is LGHNT and CDR2 FRNRAP. The CDR3 loop spans 21 amino acids. The V end was cut by 3 bases, the J end by 0 bases, with 29 bases between. The CDR3 coding sequence is TGTGCTAGTGGTTTTAGAGATGTGGCCGGGACACTTGGACCAGCTAACTATGGCTACACCTTC. Its translation is CASGFRDVAGTLGPANYGYTF.